This TCR beta chain was obtained from a study of blood T cell repertoires in COVID-19 (dated by TCRdb to 2018 to 2020). For the wider study: Samples covering the acute and convalescent phases of COVID-19 were provided by collaborators in the United States, Italy and Spain. The material from the prospective study consisted of cDNA or gDNA derived from T cells, B-cell-depleted T cells, or PBMCs. The dataset comprised deeply sampled blood TCRbeta repertoires from subjects exposed to, actively infected with, or recovered from COVID-19. The repertoires were made available in a free public database intended to serve as a resource for research on the immune response to SARS-CoV-2. Samples came from the ongoing ImmuneRACE study (first 160 participants) plus 1,254 subjects from 6 global collaborators. A de-identified subject ID, COVID-19 status, age in years and sex were almost always included in the sample metadata. Where HLA class I and class II types were available, the types were taken from metadata supplied by the sample provider, not from assay-based typing.

Broad study findings and their caveats: How much clinical and demographic metadata was included differed by source and by participant, and the metadata was provided uncurated.

TCRbeta CDR3 regions were amplified from genomic DNA by means of the immunoSEQ Assay, a bias-controlled multiplex PCR. In the original analysis: The number of nucleated cells in each sample was estimated from the amplification of reference gene primers within the assay. To quantify the absolute abundance of each unique TCRbeta CDR3 rearrangement, sequence reads were collapsed and filtered. Productive Simpson clonality was computed per sample as the square root of Simpson's diversity index over productive rearrangements. In its TCRdb copy, this immuneACCESS table keeps in-frame sequences only and misses some clones. Where compared with another copy, unresolved V genes explain less than half of these, and the others have no known cause. That table furnishes V, J and clone size, whereas the DNA furnished D and trimming. Across this sample there are roughly 25,000 clones, with about 91% seen only once. The ten largest clones represent 32% of the sample.

The germline V gene supplies CDR1 MDHEN and CDR2 SYDVKM. Trimmed from V: 8 bases; trimmed from J: 6 bases; junction bases lacking a gene match: 12. There are 15 amino acids in the CDR3, from cysteine to phenylalanine inclusive. The kept DNA is CDR3 alone, 45 bases in frame from the first base. As regards this clone: Its antigen remains unidentified. No base-level quality is on record; no much larger clone is a single base apart.

Each collaborating institution followed its own protocols to collect whole blood in K2EDTA tubes. For TCRbeta analysis, collaborators shipped samples as frozen whole blood, isolated PBMCs, or DNA extracted from either of those sample types. The chain was built from TRBV28 and TRBJ2-1; 8 middle bases align to TRBD2. Material: peripheral blood. This TCR came from a man in his 70s with active COVID-19. CDR3 reads: CASSSRLARLNEQFF. The base sequence is TGTGCCAGCTCCTCCCGACTAGCGCGACTCAATGAGCAGTTCTTC.